This T cell receptor (beta chain) derives from a study of beta chain features in type 1 diabetes. Investigators reverse transcribed all isolated RNA, so they sequenced expressed TCRB transcripts. Produced via immunoSEQ multiplex PCR; TCRdb's table is partial and in-frame only. The data show about 350,000 clones, roughly 21% seen once. The germline V and J ends were trimmed by 4 bases and 5 bases, with 10 bases remaining between them. CDR3 length: 12 residues. Germline lookup yields CDR1 SGHRS and CDR2 YFSETQ. The rearrangement joins TRBV5-1 to TRBJ2-7, with D possibly matching TRBD2 (5 bases). Sequencing was performed on naive CD4+ T cells from blood. The receptor was isolated from a young woman in good health. The CDR3 DNA is TGCGCCAGCAGCCCGGCGGAGGACGAGCAGTACTTC. Its translation is CASSPAEDEQYF.